The T cell receptor (beta chain) under discussion was sequenced for a study of blood T cell repertoires in COVID-19. Across the study: Sites across the United States, Italy and Spain contributed samples from acute and convalescent COVID-19. Nucleic acid was either cDNA or gDNA, and it came from T cells, B-cell-depleted T cells, or PBMCs.

As processed by the authors: Nucleated cell counts were estimated from reference gene primer amplification. The assay was immunoSEQ multiplex PCR, and TCRdb's table has in-frame clones only and misses some. V, J and clone size derive from that table, while D and trimming were established from the DNA sequence. The data hold about 180,000 clones, with more than 85% observed a single time. This receptor was taken from a woman aged 25-40 years with active or convalescent COVID-19. Material: peripheral blood.

The CDR3 nucleotides read TGTGCCAGTATCTCGACAGGGGGCTATGGCTACACCTTC. Amino acids: CASISTGGYGYTF. The chain couples TRBV19 to TRBJ1-2, with 9 bases aligning to TRBD1. The CDR3 is 13 residues long. Germline CDR1 is LNHDA and CDR2 is SQIVND (reference sequence). The V and J ends lost 7 bases and 4 bases, in that order; junction bases with no gene match: 4.